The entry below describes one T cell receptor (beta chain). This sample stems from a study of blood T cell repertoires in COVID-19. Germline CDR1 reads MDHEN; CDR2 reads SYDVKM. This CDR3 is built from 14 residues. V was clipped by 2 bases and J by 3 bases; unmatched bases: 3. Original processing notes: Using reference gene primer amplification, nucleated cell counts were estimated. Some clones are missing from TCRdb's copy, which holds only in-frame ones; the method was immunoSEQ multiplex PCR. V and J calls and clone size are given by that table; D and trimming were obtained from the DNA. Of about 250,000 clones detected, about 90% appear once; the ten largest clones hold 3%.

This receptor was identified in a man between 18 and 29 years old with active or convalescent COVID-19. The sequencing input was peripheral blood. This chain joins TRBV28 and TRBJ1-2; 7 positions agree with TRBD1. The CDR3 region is CASSLPGTDYGYTF. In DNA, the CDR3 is TGTGCCAGCAGTTTACCCGGGACAGACTATGGCTACACCTTC.